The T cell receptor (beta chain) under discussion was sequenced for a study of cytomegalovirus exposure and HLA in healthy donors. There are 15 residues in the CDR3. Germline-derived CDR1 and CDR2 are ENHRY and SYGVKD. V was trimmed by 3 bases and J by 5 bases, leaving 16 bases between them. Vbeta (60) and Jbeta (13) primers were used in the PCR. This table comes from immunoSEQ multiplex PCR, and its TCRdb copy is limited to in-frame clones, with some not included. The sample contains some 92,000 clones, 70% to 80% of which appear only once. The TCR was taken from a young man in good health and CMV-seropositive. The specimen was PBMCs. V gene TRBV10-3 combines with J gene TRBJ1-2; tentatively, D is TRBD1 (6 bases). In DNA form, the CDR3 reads TGTGCCATCAGTGACGGGCAGGGGCAGGGGTATGGCTACACCTTC. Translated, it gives CAISDGQGQGYGYTF.